Each of the 27 T cell receptor beta chains below was sequenced from the same sample in a study of long-term antiretroviral therapy in people with HIV. Version v3.0 of the immunoSEQ assay ran at survey level. Profiling relied on immunoSEQ multiplex PCR, and the TCRdb table lists in-frame clones only, not all of them. The sample records tens of thousands of clones, roughly 90% being singletons. The sequenced sample was unsorted PBMCs, obtained just before starting antiretroviral therapy. These receptors were collected from a woman between 18 and 30 years old with HIV.

This chain joins TRBV18 and TRBJ2-7, with 7 bases aligning to TRBD1. CDR3 length: 12 residues. With V trimmed by 3 bases and J by 7 bases, 3 bases remained unmatched. Germline assignment: CDR1 KGHSH and CDR2 LQKENI. The CDR3 sequence is CASSPSGQEQYF. The CDR3 nucleotides read TGTGCCAGCTCACCGTCGGGACAGGAGCAGTACTTC.

The genes are TRBV10-3 and TRBJ1-4; 9 nucleotides match TRBD1. Losses at the gene ends were 6 bases for V and 1 base for J; bases not matched to a gene: 3. The CDR3 spans 15 residues. Germline V gene lookup returns CDR1 ENHRY and CDR2 SYGVKD. CDR3: CAISETGGTNEKLFF. In DNA form, the CDR3 reads TGTGCCATCAGCGAGACAGGGGGAACTAATGAAAAACTGTTTTTT.

The chain is built from TRBV20-1 and TRBJ2-7; D is uncertain. This CDR3 has 11 amino acids. V was shortened by 0 bases and J by 1 base, with 1 base between the two germline ends. Germline V gene sequence: CDR1 DFQATT, CDR2 SNEGSKA (reference sequence). Here the CDR3 reads CSARESYEQYF. The CDR3 bases are TGCAGTGCTAGAGAATCCTACGAGCAGTACTTC.

The chain combines TRBV7-8 with TRBJ1-4; D gene uncertain. Trimming took 0 bases from V and 11 from J, leaving 7 bases between them. CDR3 size: 12 residues. Germline V gene lookup returns CDR1 SGHVS and CDR2 FQNEAQ. In nucleotides, the CDR3 is TGTGCCAGCAGCTTAGCACACGATAAACTGTTTTTT. It codes for CASSLAHDKLFF.

The chain has TRBV11-3 and TRBJ2-1; the match to TRBD1 covers 8 bases. Trimming cost V 5 bases and J 2 bases; bases outside gene matches: 5. Per germline, CDR1 SGHNT and CDR2 YENEEA. The CDR3 is made up of 15 amino acids. For the CDR3, the DNA is TGTGCCAGCAGCCTCGGACAGGGACCCTACAATGAGCAGTTCTTC. Protein: CASSLGQGPYNEQFF.

This clone was counted once. The V and J genes are TRBV11-1 and TRBJ1-2; TRBD1 is a possible D gene (6 bases). Between the trimmed V and J ends, which lost 3 bases and 5 bases, there was a span of 16 bases. The germline CDR1 and CDR2 sequences are SGHAT and FQDESV (reference sequence). The CDR3 covers 15 residues. The CDR3 protein is CASSFGDTAGYGYTF. The CDR3 DNA is TGTGCCAGCAGCTTCGGGGACACCGCAGGTTATGGCTACACCTTC.

V and J are TRBV7-2 and TRBJ2-6; D is perhaps TRBD2 (6 bases). V was trimmed by 5 bases and J by 1 base, leaving 12 bases between them. Germline-derived CDR1 and CDR2 are SGHTA and FQGNSA. This CDR3 is built from 16 residues. CDR3 sequence reads: CASSQGGQSGANVLTF. The CDR3 coding sequence is TGTGCCAGCAGCCAAGGAGGGCAGTCTGGGGCCAACGTCCTGACTTTC. Based on the CDR3 plus reference TRBV7-2 and TRBJ2-6, the full variable domain is GAGVSQSPSNKVTEKGKDVELRCDPISGHTALYWYRQSLGQGLEFLIYFQGNSAPDKSGLPSDRFSAERTGGSVSTLTIQRTQQEDSAVYLCASSQGGQSGANVLTFGAGSRLTVL.

The chain carries TRBV25-1 and TRBJ1-1; 9 nucleotides agree with TRBD1. Germline lookup yields CDR1 MGHDK and CDR2 SYGVNS. The CDR3 loop spans 17 amino acids. With 2 bases clipped from V and 1 base from J, the junction kept 8 bases outside the gene matches. CDR3 region: CASSEGVWDRENTEAFF. CDR3 nucleotides: TGTGCCAGCAGTGAAGGGGTTTGGGACAGGGAGAACACTGAAGCTTTCTTT.

This rearrangement joins TRBV11-2 to TRBJ2-5, with D perhaps TRBD2 (5 bases). Judging by the DNA end, TRBJ2-7 fits better; the J call may be wrong. Germline values: CDR1 SGHAT, CDR2 FQNNGV. The CDR3 totals 15 residues. The chain's CDR3 is CASSLGWGVTYEQYF. CDR3 nucleotides: TGTGCCAGCAGCTTAGGGTGGGGAGTCACCTACGAGCAGTACTTC.

This chain uses TRBV7-2 with TRBJ1-4; the match to TRBD1 covers 8 bases. Trimming cost V 1 base and J 8 bases; bases outside gene matches: 6. Per the germline V gene, CDR1 is SGHTA and CDR2 is FQGNSA. CDR3 length equals 15 residues. The CDR3 here is CASSLVGQGWEKLFF. Written as DNA, the CDR3 is TGTGCCAGCAGCTTAGTTGGACAGGGATGGGAAAAACTGTTTTTT.

The chain joins TRBV19 to TRBJ1-1, with 7 bases lining up with TRBD1. This CDR3 is built from 14 residues. Per germline, CDR1 LNHDA and CDR2 SQIVND (reference sequence). V was clipped by 4 bases and J by 5 bases; unmatched bases: 7. CDR3 in amino acids: CASSTGQVGTEAFF. CDR3 DNA sequence: TGTGCCAGTAGTACAGGACAGGTGGGTACTGAAGCTTTCTTT. The entire variable domain, with the rest obtained from reference TRBV19 and TRBJ1-1, is as follows: DGGITQSPKYLFRKEGQNVTLSCEQNLNHDAMYWYRQDPGQGLRLIYYSQIVNDFQKGDIAEGYSVSREKKESFPLTVTSAQKNPTAFYLCASSTGQVGTEAFFGQGTRLTVV.

The rearrangement joins TRBV6-4 to TRBJ2-3; 8 nucleotides match TRBD2. The CDR3 consists of 14 residues. V shed 2 bases, J shed 3 bases, and the junction held 1 base outside the gene matches. Per the germline V gene, CDR1 is MRHNA and CDR2 is SNTAGT. This chain's CDR3 is CASSDAGGTDTQYF. CDR3 DNA: TGTGCCAGCAGTGACGCGGGAGGTACAGATACGCAGTATTTT.

A few counts support this clone. The J gene is TRBJ1-1, the V gene TRBV4-3; the D is unclear. Germline lookup yields CDR1 LGHNA and CDR2 YSLEER. Between the trimmed V and J ends, which lost 0 bases and 5 bases, there was a span of 16 bases. The CDR3 runs 16 residues. The CDR3 DNA is TGCGCCAGCAGCCAAGACGATTCTTTGAAATGGACTGAAGCTTTCTTT. Translation: CASSQDDSLKWTEAFF.

In DNA form, the CDR3 reads TGTGCCAGTAGAGGCGGGCCCTCAAATCAGCCCCAGCATTTT. Encoded protein: CASRGGPSNQPQHF. V usage is TRBV6-5 and J usage is TRBJ1-5; the D is unclear. This CDR3 is 14 amino acids long. V gave up 9 bases and J gave up 4 bases, with 16 bases separating them. Germline V gives CDR1 MNHEY, CDR2 SVGAGI.

CDR3 DNA: TGTGCCAGCAGTTTATCAGGGTCCCTTAGCAATCAGCCCCAGCATTTT. Its translation is CASSLSGSLSNQPQHF. The chain recombines TRBV27 with TRBJ1-5, with D hard to call. Trimming left V 0 bases short and J 0 bases short, with 9 bases between. Germline V lookup: CDR1 MNHEY, CDR2 SMNVEV (reference sequence). The CDR3 loop spans 16 amino acids.

This clone was found once. This chain joins TRBV2 and TRBJ2-2, with D tentatively TRBD1 (6 bases). The CDR3 runs to 17 residues. Per the germline V gene, CDR1 is SNHLY and CDR2 is FYNNEI. V lost 5 bases, J lost 2 bases, and 18 bases lay in between. The CDR3 DNA reads TGTGCCAGCAGTTTCCGACAGGTTCTCACAAACACCGGGGAGCTGTTTTTT. Translation: CASSFRQVLTNTGELFF.

This rearrangement joins TRBV9 to TRBJ1-4, with D unclear. Trimming removed 0 bases from V and 5 bases from J, with 8 bases in between. The length of the CDR3 is 14 residues. Germline values: CDR1 SGDLS, CDR2 YYNGEE. CDR3 sequence reads: CASSVDSMNEKLFF. CDR3 bases: TGTGCCAGCAGCGTAGACAGTATGAATGAAAAACTGTTTTTT.

The rearrangement uses TRBV7-8 and TRBJ2-7, with 12 bases that match TRBD2. The CDR3 length is 17 residues. V gave up 3 bases and J gave up 2 bases; unmatched junction bases: 8. CDR1 SGHVS and CDR2 FQNEAQ come from the germline V gene. CDR3 sequence reads: CASSFRTSGNFPYEQYF. The CDR3 DNA follows: TGTGCCAGCAGCTTCCGGACTAGCGGGAATTTTCCCTACGAGCAGTACTTC. Using reference TRBV7-8 and TRBJ2-7 for the parts outside the CDR3, the full variable domain is GAGVSQSPRYKVAKRGQDVALRCDPISGHVSLFWYQQALGQGPEFLTYFQNEAQLDKSGLPSDRFFAERPEGSVSTLKIQRTQQEDSAVYLCASSFRTSGNFPYEQYFGPGTRLTVT.

This rearrangement joins TRBV7-2 to TRBJ2-5, with unresolved D. The CDR3 loop spans 11 amino acids. Trimming removed 5 bases at V and 5 bases at J, with 6 bases between. Looked up from germline, CDR1 is SGHTA and CDR2 is FQGNSA. CDR3 nucleotide sequence: TGTGCCAGCAGCGCCCGGGAGACCCAGTACTTC. This codes for CASSARETQYF.

The chain carries TRBV2 and TRBJ1-1; D remains ambiguous. The CDR3 length is 12 residues. V dropped 6 bases and J dropped 10 bases, with 15 bases sitting between them. Germline CDR1 SNHLY, CDR2 FYNNEI. The CDR3 sequence: CASSVERAGAFF. The CDR3, as DNA: TGTGCCAGCAGCGTTGAGCGTGCTGGAGCTTTCTTT.

The rearrangement uses TRBV9 and TRBJ1-1, with a tentative D call TRBD1 (6 bases). The CDR3 is 14 amino acids. The germline CDR1 and CDR2 sequences are SGDLS and YYNGEE. V lost 3 bases, J lost 5 bases, and 14 bases lay in between. This chain's CDR3 is CASSDGTLRTEAFF. CDR3 nucleotides: TGTGCCAGCAGCGATGGGACACTTAGGACTGAAGCTTTCTTT.

This chain links TRBV27 with TRBJ2-6; 11 positions match TRBD1. The germline CDR1 and CDR2 sequences are MNHEY and SMNVEV (reference sequence). The CDR3 length is 13 residues. J was trimmed by 12 bases and V by 6 bases; bases with no gene match: 4. CDR3 amino acids: CASRRDRGAVLTF. The CDR3 coding sequence is TGTGCCAGCAGGCGGGACAGGGGGGCCGTCCTGACTTTC.

V usage is TRBV6-5 and J usage is TRBJ1-2, with 9 bases matching TRBD1. V lost 2 bases and J lost 8; bases outside the gene matches: 6. CDR1 MNHEY and CDR2 SVGAGI come from the germline V gene. CDR3 length equals 14 residues. The CDR3 nucleotides read TGTGCCAGCAGTTACCCGGGACAGGGAATAGGCTACACCTTC. This sequence encodes CASSYPGQGIGYTF.

V gene TRBV27 combines with J gene TRBJ2-7; D is perhaps TRBD1 (6 bases). This CDR3 is 15 amino acids long. V gave up 8 bases and J gave up 2 bases, with 19 bases separating them. Germline values: CDR1 MNHEY, CDR2 SMNVEV (reference sequence). Here the CDR3 DNA reads TGTGCCAGCCAGGTGGGGGCGACTCTTACCTACGAGCAGTACTTC. Protein: CASQVGATLTYEQYF.

V and J are TRBV6-4 and TRBJ1-1, with 8 nucleotides matching TRBD1. The germline CDR1 and CDR2 sequences are MRHNA and SNTAGT. The CDR3 is 13 residues long. The J segment lost 1 base and the V segment lost 6 bases, leaving 1 base of the junction unmatched. CDR3 sequence reads: CASRGTGNTEAFF. The CDR3 DNA reads TGTGCCAGCAGGGGGACAGGGAACACTGAAGCTTTCTTT.

The V gene is TRBV19, the J gene TRBJ2-7; 7 bases are shared with TRBD2. V was pared by 6 bases and J by 2 bases, with 7 bases of the junction left unmatched. This CDR3 region has 14 residues. Germline-derived CDR1 and CDR2 are LNHDA and SQIVND (reference sequence). In nucleotides, the CDR3 is TGTGCCAGTAGCCGCGGGAGCTTGGCCTACGAGCAGTACTTC. Protein: CASSRGSLAYEQYF. Together with reference TRBV19 and TRBJ2-7, the CDR3 gives the full variable domain: DGGITQSPKYLFRKEGQNVTLSCEQNLNHDAMYWYRQDPGQGLRLIYYSQIVNDFQKGDIAEGYSVSREKKESFPLTVTSAQKNPTAFYLCASSRGSLAYEQYFGPGTRLTVT.

This clone was recorded a few times. The chain joins TRBV7-6 to TRBJ2-5, with D possibly TRBD2 on 5 matching bases. Germline V gene data show CDR1 as SGHVS and CDR2 as FNYEAQ. Trimming took off 1 base at V and 5 bases at J, with 14 bases between the two ends. The CDR3 spans 15 residues. The CDR3 region is CASSLVGDGEETQYF. The DNA of the CDR3 is TGTGCCAGCAGCTTAGTCGGTGACGGGGAGGAGACCCAGTACTTC.